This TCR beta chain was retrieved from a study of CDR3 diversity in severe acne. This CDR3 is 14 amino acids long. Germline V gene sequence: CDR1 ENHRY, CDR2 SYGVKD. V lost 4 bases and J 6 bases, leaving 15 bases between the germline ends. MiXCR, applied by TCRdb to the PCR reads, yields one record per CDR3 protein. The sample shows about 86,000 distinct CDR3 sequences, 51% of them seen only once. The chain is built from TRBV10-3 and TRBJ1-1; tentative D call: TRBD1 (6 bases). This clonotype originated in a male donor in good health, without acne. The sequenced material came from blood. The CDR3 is CAISAEQGGPEAFF. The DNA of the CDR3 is TGTGCCATCAGTGCGGAACAGGGAGGACCTGAAGCTTTCTTT.